The clone carrying this T cell receptor beta chain turned up a few times. One Seattle source followed patients from active infection through their disease course. The CDR3 contains 15 residues. The V gene lost 9 bases and the J gene lost 1 base, with 19 bases spanning the gap. CDR1 and CDR2 (germline): SGHNT, YYREEE (reference sequence). Data came from immunoSEQ multiplex PCR; TCRdb stores just in-frame clones and leaves some out. Altogether 200,000 to 300,000 clones are present, 75% to 85% being singletons, with the ten largest covering approximately 5.1%. This sample was included in a study of blood T cell repertoires in COVID-19. Study details: Sources were T cells, B-cell-depleted T cells, or PBMCs; the material itself was cDNA or gDNA.

V and J are TRBV5-4 and TRBJ2-5; maybe TRBD1 (6 bases). This clonotype was obtained from a man aged 50-59 years with COVID-19, enrolled during active disease. The sample comprised peripheral blood. The CDR3 protein is CATLRQGRAQETQYF. The CDR3 DNA sequence: TGTGCCACCCTTCGCCAGGGGAGAGCCCAAGAGACCCAGTACTTC.